The 25 T cell receptor beta chains listed next were all sequenced from one sample in a study of metastatic and nonmetastatic thyroid tumors. Among the patients, none had received any treatment before thyroid surgery. TCRdb re-clonotyped the PCR reads through MiXCR. The sample yields about 38,000 clones, roughly 25% seen once. The sequenced sample was blood. These receptors all stem from a female donor with papillary thyroid cancer or a benign thyroid nodule (not recorded which). Some clones in this sample may be carry-over from other donors' samples.

This clone was counted at least ten times. This chain joins TRBV5-5 and TRBJ2-1; 10 bases are shared with TRBD2. The CDR3 length is 15 residues. The V segment lost 0 bases and the J segment 10 bases; nucleotides outside the gene matches: 7. Germline CDR1 is SGHKS and CDR2 is YYEKEE (reference sequence). In DNA form, the CDR3 reads TGTGCCAGCAGCTTGGCCCCGCTAGCGGGAGAAGAGCAGTTCTTC. Translating it yields CASSLAPLAGEEQFF. Looking up the rest from reference TRBV5-5 and TRBJ2-1 gives the full variable domain: DAGVTQSPTHLIKTRGQQVTLRCSPISGHKSVSWYQQVLGQGPQFIFQYYEKEERGRGNFPDRFSARQFPNYSSELNVNALLLGDSALYLCASSLAPLAGEEQFFGPGTRLTVL.

By frequency in the sample, this clone is medium-sized. The rearrangement links TRBV2 to TRBJ2-7; D possibly corresponds to TRBD1 (5 bases). The germline gives CDR1 SNHLY, CDR2 FYNNEI. Trimming stripped 6 bases from V and 2 bases from J, with 8 bases between. This CDR3 spans 12 amino acids. The CDR3 nucleotides are TGTGCCAGCAGACCGGACACCTACGAGCAGTACTTC. Translation gives CASRPDTYEQYF.

The table lists this clone with many counts. The chain recombines TRBV11-3 with TRBJ1-3, with D perhaps TRBD1 (6 bases). The CDR3 extends over 14 amino acids. Trimming pared 3 bases from V and 7 bases from J, leaving 13 bases between. CDR1 is SGHNT, CDR2 YENEEA, per germline. The CDR3 sequence is CASSFTHRDNTIYF. As DNA, the CDR3 is TGTGCCAGCAGCTTTACCCACAGGGACAACACCATATATTTT.

This clone was found a few times. A much larger clone lies a single base off, so this may be a read error. This chain links TRBV2 with TRBJ1-4; D is perhaps TRBD1 (5 bases). V shed 2 bases and J shed 5 bases, with 15 bases lying between them. The CDR3 runs 16 residues. Germline V gene lookup returns CDR1 SNHLY and CDR2 FYNNEI. In DNA, the CDR3 is TGTGCCAGCAGTGAACTAAGGGGACGGGAGAATGAAAAACTGTTTTTT. It is translated as CASSELRGRENEKLFF. The full variable domain, with the rest looked up from reference TRBV2 and TRBJ1-4, is EPEVTQTPSHQVTQMGQEVILRCVPISNHLYFYWYRQILGQKVEFLVSFYNNEISEKSEIFDDQFSVERPDGSNFTLKIRSTKLEDSAMYFCASSELRGRENEKLFFGSGTQLSVL.

This clone was counted a few times. The J gene is TRBJ1-6, the V gene TRBV15, with D perhaps TRBD1 (5 bases). Germline V lookup: CDR1 LNHNV, CDR2 YYDKDF (reference sequence). V gave up 1 base and J gave up 7 bases, with 8 bases separating them. The CDR3 is made up of 14 amino acids. The CDR3 here is CATSRGDPNSPLHF. The CDR3 DNA is TGTGCCACCAGCAGAGGGGACCCGAATTCACCCCTCCACTTT.

About this clone itself: Here the CDR3 omits its conserved ending phenylalanine or tryptophan, so a read error is the likely source. The chain recombines TRBV6-1 with TRBJ2-5, with D perhaps matching TRBD2 (6 bases). The CDR3 loop spans 16 amino acids. Germline V gene data show CDR1 as MNHNS and CDR2 as SASEGT. V lost 8 bases and J lost 2, with 21 bases in between. The CDR3 DNA reads TGTGCCAGCGGTGGACGGAGACTAGAGGGGCAAGAGACCCAGTACTTA. Its translation is CASGGRRLEGQETQYL.

The table lists this clone with many counts. This chain joins TRBV19 and TRBJ1-5, with D unclear. CDR1 is LNHDA, CDR2 SQIVND, per germline (reference sequence). The CDR3 extends over 17 amino acids. Trimming pared 1 base from V and 0 bases from J, leaving 13 bases between. The CDR3 loop reads CASSIGDGRYSNQPQHF. CDR3 coding DNA: TGTGCCAGTAGTATAGGCGACGGGCGGTATAGCAATCAGCCCCAGCATTTT.

This clone was seen many times. Other DNA sequences in this sample translate to the same CDR3. The genes are TRBV15 and TRBJ1-4, with 7 nucleotides matching TRBD1. The length of the CDR3 is 15 residues. CDR1 and CDR2 from the germline V gene are LNHNV and YYDKDF (reference sequence). V dropped 5 bases and J dropped 1; count of bases not matched to a gene: 4. CDR3 amino acids: CATSLNRGTNEKLFF. In DNA form, the CDR3 reads TGTGCCACCAGCCTTAACAGGGGAACTAATGAAAAACTGTTTTTT.

This chain connects TRBV20-1 to TRBJ2-7; TRBD2 aligns across 7 bases. The V gene's germline CDR1 is DFQATT and CDR2 SNEGSKA (reference sequence). The CDR3 consists of 14 residues. V trimming: 1 base; J trimming: 6 bases; junction bases outside the gene matches: 9. The CDR3 here is CSARVGRPRVEQYF. CDR3 DNA: TGCAGTGCTAGAGTCGGGAGGCCCCGGGTCGAGCAGTACTTC.

Within the sample, this clone is medium-sized. Here the CDR3 DNA reads TGTGCCAGCAGTTACTCGATTAAGGACCTCACAGATACGCAGTATTTT. Encoded protein: CASSYSIKDLTDTQYF. The chain links TRBV6-6 to TRBJ2-3, with D hard to call. V was cut by 0 bases and J by 2 bases, with 12 bases left in between. The CDR3 has 16 amino acids. Germline lookup yields CDR1 MNHNY and CDR2 SVGAGI (reference sequence).

The rearrangement uses TRBV10-2 and TRBJ2-5; the D gene is possibly TRBD2 (6 bases). V lost 8 bases and J 2 bases, leaving 18 bases between the germline ends. This CDR3 region has 15 residues. Germline V lookup: CDR1 WSHSY, CDR2 SAAADI. The CDR3 spells CASVTGLAPQETQYF. Written as DNA, the CDR3 is TGCGCCAGCGTAACCGGCCTAGCGCCTCAAGAGACCCAGTACTTC.

This clone was counted ten times or more. The V and J genes are TRBV20-1 and TRBJ1-6; TRBD1 is a possible D gene (5 bases). V was clipped by 6 bases and J by 10 bases, with 19 bases between them. The CDR3 totals 14 residues. The V gene's germline CDR1 is DFQATT and CDR2 SNEGSKA (reference sequence). CDR3 in amino acids: CSASSGEESSPLHF. The CDR3 bases are TGCAGTGCGTCCTCGGGGGAGGAGTCCTCACCCCTCCACTTT.

By proportion, this clone is medium-sized. The DNA of the CDR3 is TGTGCCTGGAGTTCCGGGACAGGCAACGAGCAGTACTTC. It is translated as CAWSSGTGNEQYF. The chain joins TRBV30 to TRBJ2-7; 8 bases match TRBD1. This CDR3 contains 13 residues. From germline, CDR1 is GTSNPN and CDR2 SVGIG (reference sequence). V shed 2 bases and J 5 bases; nucleotides not matched to a gene: 5.

This clone was recorded a few times. This rearrangement joins TRBV20-1 to TRBJ2-7, with TRBD1 identical over 7 bases. The CDR3 loop spans 13 amino acids. Germline loops: CDR1 DFQATT, CDR2 SNEGSKA (reference sequence). V shed 5 bases and J 1 base; nucleotides not matched to a gene: 5. The CDR3 spells CSALQGKSYEQYF. CDR3 in DNA: TGCAGTGCTTTACAGGGGAAATCCTACGAGCAGTACTTC.

This clone was counted many times. The genes are TRBV3-1 and TRBJ2-7; the match to TRBD2 covers 11 bases. This CDR3 has 15 residues. From germline, CDR1 is LGHDT and CDR2 YNNKEL (reference sequence). J was trimmed by 7 bases and V by 8 bases; bases with no gene match: 13. This CDR3 is CASGYSGGARREQYF. In DNA, the CDR3 is TGTGCCAGCGGGTATAGCGGGGGGGCCCGTCGTGAGCAGTACTTC.

This clone was counted at least ten times. This chain's CDR3 is CASSLGWLAGTKTYNEQFF. As DNA, the CDR3 is TGTGCCAGCAGCTTAGGATGGCTAGCGGGAACTAAGACCTACAATGAGCAGTTCTTC. The genes are TRBV7-2 and TRBJ2-1, with 9 bases aligning to TRBD2. The CDR3 is 19 amino acids. Trimming took 1 base from V and 2 from J; bases not matched to a gene: 12. Per germline, CDR1 SGHTA and CDR2 FQGNSA.

The V and J genes are TRBV6-1 and TRBJ2-3; 7 bases map to TRBD1. Trimming took 6 bases from V and 4 from J; bases not matched to a gene: 10. Germline assignment: CDR1 MNHNS and CDR2 SASEGT. The CDR3 is 15 residues long. The CDR3 nucleotides are TGTGCCAGCAGAGAGACAGGGATGGTGGCAGATACGCAGTATTTT. Residues: CASRETGMVADTQYF.

As concerns this clone: One end of the junction fails to match germline, which may point to a read error. The V gene is TRBV30, the J gene TRBJ1-1; no firm D call. The CDR3 spans 15 residues. Germline CDR1 reads GTSNPN; CDR2 reads SVGIG (reference sequence). CDR3 loop: CARAYRPAMNNEAFF. The DNA for the CDR3 is TGTGCCCGGGCGTATCGACCGGCCATGAACAATGAAGCTTTCTTT.

This clone was found many times. V is TRBV7-6 and J is TRBJ1-5, with D tentatively TRBD1 (5 bases). The CDR3 contains 13 residues. Trimming left V 5 bases short and J 6 bases short, with 11 bases between. Looked up from germline, CDR1 is SGHVS and CDR2 is FNYEAQ. The DNA of the CDR3 is TGTGCCAGCAGCCCGGGGCTCCGTCAGCCCCAGCATTTT. This gives the protein CASSPGLRQPQHF.

J is TRBJ2-1 and V is TRBV7-3; the D is unclear. V lost 1 base and J lost 2, with 9 bases in between. Germline CDR1 reads SGHTA; CDR2 reads FQGTGA. The CDR3 is 15 amino acids. The CDR3 region has the DNA TGTGCCAGCAGCTTAAGGGCAGACGCCTACAATGAGCAGTTCTTC. It encodes CASSLRADAYNEQFF.

Relative to its sample, this clone is medium-sized. The genes are TRBV6-2 or TRBV6-3 and TRBJ2-3; tentatively, D is TRBD1 or TRBD2 (5 bases each). V lost 2 bases and J lost 0, with 9 bases in between. This CDR3 comprises 15 residues. Germline V gene sequence: CDR1 MNHEY, CDR2 SVGEGT. The CDR3 bases are TGTGCCAGCAGTTACCCGGGACGTAGCACAGATACGCAGTATTTT. This gives the protein CASSYPGRSTDTQYF.

This clone was seen at least ten times. The genes are TRBV5-1 and TRBJ2-1; tentatively, D is TRBD2 (5 bases). The CDR3 contains 16 residues. Germline V CDR1 and CDR2: SGHRS, YFSETQ. V was cut by 4 bases and J by 0 bases, with 14 bases left in between. CDR3 coding DNA: TGCGCCAGCAGCGTCGGACTGTCGAGCTCCTACAATGAGCAGTTCTTC. Residues: CASSVGLSSSYNEQFF.

The chain is built from TRBV28 and TRBJ1-2; TRBD1 aligns across 7 bases. The CDR3 loop spans 16 amino acids. V was pared by 6 bases and J by 5 bases, with 15 bases of the junction left unmatched. Germline V gene lookup returns CDR1 MDHEN and CDR2 SYDVKM. The CDR3 loop is CASRNTRWTGLYGYTF. For the CDR3, the DNA is TGTGCCAGCAGGAACACCCGTTGGACAGGTCTATATGGCTACACCTTC.

This clone was recorded many times. The CDR3 sequence is CAWSVGGYTEAFF. The CDR3 DNA reads as TGTGCCTGGAGTGTGGGTGGATACACTGAAGCTTTCTTT. This chain connects TRBV30 to TRBJ1-1, with D uncertain. The CDR3 is made up of 13 amino acids. Germline V gene lookup returns CDR1 GTSNPN and CDR2 SVGIG (reference sequence). The V end was cut by 0 bases, the J end by 3 bases, with 8 bases between.

V gene TRBV19 combines with J gene TRBJ2-7; 8 positions agree with TRBD1. J was trimmed by 7 bases and V by 1 base; bases with no gene match: 6. Germline loops: CDR1 LNHDA, CDR2 SQIVND (reference sequence). The length of the CDR3 is 14 residues. CDR3 region: CASSIGTGFGEQYF. The CDR3 region has the DNA TGTGCCAGTAGTATAGGGACAGGGTTCGGTGAGCAGTACTTC. The full variable domain, rest sourced from reference TRBV19 and TRBJ2-7, is DGGITQSPKYLFRKEGQNVTLSCEQNLNHDAMYWYRQDPGQGLRLIYYSQIVNDFQKGDIAEGYSVSREKKESFPLTVTSAQKNPTAFYLCASSIGTGFGEQYFGPGTRLTVT.